The 20 T cell receptor beta chains given below trace back to one sample, sequenced in a study of T-cell reconstitution after alpha-beta-depleted transplantation in children. Unique molecular identifiers tagged the TCRbeta library. TCRdb used MiXCR to reprocess the PCR reads, holding one entry per CDR3 protein. The top ten hold 43% of the sample, which has hundreds of thousands of distinct CDR3 sequences, roughly 15% seen once. Sequences were derived from PBMCs, mostly from graft donor cells, sampled 360 days after TCRalphabeta/CD19-depleted stem cell transplant. Receptors originate from a male patient aged 2 to 10 who had a stem cell transplant for acute lymphoblastic leukemia, so the T cells may come from the graft donor.

The rearrangement uses TRBV7-7 and TRBJ2-1; D is unresolved. The germline gives CDR1 SSHAT, CDR2 FNYEAQ (reference sequence). The CDR3 covers 13 residues. Trimming took off 4 bases at V and 4 bases at J, with 8 bases between the two ends. CDR3: CASSSEPYNEQFF. CDR3 DNA sequence: TGTGCCAGCAGCTCCGAACCGTACAATGAGCAGTTCTTC.

This clonotype showed up many times. The chain has TRBV5-6 and TRBJ1-2, with D tentatively TRBD1 (5 bases). The germline V gene has CDR1 SGHDT and CDR2 YYEEEE. Trimming cost V 0 bases and J 3 bases, with 9 bases left between them. The CDR3 loop spans 14 amino acids. CDR3 in amino acids: CASSLGGRHYGYTF. The CDR3 coding sequence is TGTGCCAGCAGCTTGGGGGGGAGGCACTATGGCTACACCTTC.

The chain has TRBV12-3 or TRBV12-4 and TRBJ2-2; D gene uncertain. The CDR3 loop spans 15 amino acids. V dropped 1 base and J dropped 0 bases, with 6 bases sitting between them. CDR3 amino acids: CASSLGTPNTGELFF. CDR3 in DNA: TGTGCCAGCAGTTTAGGTACCCCGAACACCGGGGAGCTGTTTTTT.

There are a few counts of this clonotype. The chain has TRBV2 and TRBJ2-7; possible D gene TRBD2, 6 bases. The V end lost 6 bases, the J end lost 2 bases, and 14 bases lay between the germline ends. The CDR3 covers 14 residues. The V gene's germline CDR1 is SNHLY and CDR2 FYNNEI. CDR3 nucleotides: TGTGCCAGCAGCCGGGACTCCGTACCCTACGAGCAGTACTTC. Protein: CASSRDSVPYEQYF.

The chain links TRBV28 to TRBJ2-5; 9 nucleotides line up with TRBD1. CDR1 MDHEN and CDR2 SYDVKM come from the germline V gene. CDR3 length equals 14 residues. With 6 bases clipped from V and 5 bases from J, the junction kept 7 bases outside the gene matches. The CDR3 region is CASRTRQGVETQYF. CDR3 DNA sequence: TGTGCCAGCAGAACGAGACAGGGGGTGGAGACCCAGTACTTC.

The chain links TRBV5-5 to TRBJ1-1, with TRBD1 identical over 7 bases. CDR1 and CDR2 (germline): SGHKS, YYEKEE (reference sequence). Trimming took 1 base from V and 1 from J; bases not matched to a gene: 4. This CDR3 region has 15 residues. CDR3: CASSLMQGGNTEAFF. CDR3 in DNA: TGTGCCAGCAGCTTGATGCAGGGGGGGAACACTGAAGCTTTCTTT.

The chain couples TRBV29-1 to TRBJ2-7; 8 positions match TRBD2. Germline V gene data show CDR1 as SQVTM and CDR2 as ANQGSEA. The CDR3 is 16 amino acids. The V and J ends lost 5 bases and 0 bases, in that order; junction bases with no gene match: 12. CDR3 sequence reads: CSVLAPPSGGSYEQYF. The CDR3 DNA reads as TGCAGCGTTCTCGCCCCACCGAGCGGGGGCTCCTACGAGCAGTACTTC.

The chain links TRBV6-2 or TRBV6-3 to TRBJ2-2, with 9 bases that match TRBD2. The CDR3 totals 17 residues. Germline V gene data show CDR1 as MNHEY and CDR2 as SVGEGT. V gave up 5 bases and J gave up 4 bases; unmatched junction bases: 11. The chain's CDR3 is CASSRAGGASLTGELFF. In nucleotides, the CDR3 is TGTGCCAGCAGTCGCGCGGGGGGGGCCTCGCTCACCGGGGAGCTGTTTTTT.

This clonotype turned up a few times. The chain links TRBV13 to TRBJ2-5; 7 nucleotides align to TRBD1. This CDR3 contains 14 residues. V lost 4 bases, J lost 2 bases, and 4 bases stayed unmatched. CDR1 is PRHDT, CDR2 FYEKMQ, per germline (reference sequence). The CDR3 DNA follows: TGTGCCAGCAGCTCCCGGGACAGACAAGAGACCCAGTACTTC. It codes for CASSSRDRQETQYF.

This clonotype has more than one count but fewer than ten. The genes are TRBV30 and TRBJ2-1; D is undetermined. This CDR3 spans 8 amino acids. Germline V gene data show CDR1 as GTSNPN and CDR2 as SVGIG (reference sequence). The ends were cut back, 7 bases at V and 5 bases at J, with 0 bases in the middle. CDR3 bases: TGTGCCTACAATGAGCAGTTCTTC. Protein sequence: CAYNEQFF.

The V call is TRBV12-3 or TRBV12-4, the J call TRBJ1-2, with D possibly matching TRBD1 (5 bases). The CDR3 contains 15 residues. V dropped 6 bases and J dropped 4 bases, with 18 bases sitting between them. CDR3 sequence: CASSPGPGRVYGYTF. The CDR3 DNA sequence: TGTGCCAGCAGCCCCGGACCGGGGCGGGTCTATGGCTACACCTTC.

The V gene is TRBV10-1, the J gene TRBJ2-1; tentatively, D is TRBD2 (7 bases). This CDR3 is built from 14 residues. From germline, CDR1 is WNHNN and CDR2 SYGVQD (reference sequence). The V and J ends lost 3 bases and 9 bases respectively, with 15 bases between them. CDR3 in amino acids: CASSDGGPSGEQFF. Written as DNA, the CDR3 is TGCGCCAGCAGTGACGGGGGGCCTTCGGGTGAGCAGTTCTTC.

This clonotype was observed a few times. The chain is built from TRBV4-3 and TRBJ1-1; maybe TRBD1 (5 bases). Per the germline V gene, CDR1 is LGHNA and CDR2 is YSLEER. The ends were cut back, 0 bases at V and 3 bases at J, with 5 bases in the middle. The CDR3 runs 13 residues. The CDR3 DNA reads TGCGCCAGCAGCCAAGAAGGGGACACTGAAGCTTTCTTT. It encodes CASSQEGDTEAFF.

The rearrangement joins TRBV6-5 to TRBJ2-5, with 7 nucleotides matching TRBD2. This CDR3 region has 17 residues. V was clipped by 0 bases and J by 4 bases; unmatched bases: 11. The germline V gene encodes CDR1 MNHEY and CDR2 SVGAGI. Here the CDR3 reads CASSYSPSGTTPETQYF. The CDR3 DNA reads as TGTGCCAGCAGTTACTCCCCGTCCGGGACTACCCCAGAGACCCAGTACTTC.

There are a few counts of this clonotype. CDR3 in amino acids: CASSLGVGGARNEQYF. The DNA for the CDR3 is TGCGCCAGCAGCTTGGGGGTAGGGGGGGCGAGGAACGAGCAGTACTTC. V usage is TRBV5-1 and J usage is TRBJ2-7; D might be TRBD2 (7 bases). V was pared by 0 bases and J by 5 bases, with 18 bases between. Looked up from germline, CDR1 is SGHRS and CDR2 is YFSETQ. The CDR3 extends over 16 amino acids.

Here the CDR3 reads CASSYPGLAANEQFF. CDR3 in DNA: TGTGCCAGCAGTTATCCGGGACTAGCGGCCAATGAGCAGTTCTTC. V usage is TRBV6-2 or TRBV6-3 and J usage is TRBJ2-1, with 11 nucleotides matching TRBD2. This CDR3 is 15 amino acids long. The germline CDR1 and CDR2 sequences are MNHEY and SVGEGT. The V segment lost 3 bases and the J segment 6 bases; nucleotides outside the gene matches: 4.

This clonotype appeared many times. The chain is built from TRBV20-1 and TRBJ2-3; D unclear. V dropped 4 bases and J dropped 2 bases, with 10 bases sitting between them. Per germline, CDR1 DFQATT and CDR2 SNEGSKA (reference sequence). The CDR3 has 13 residues. CDR3 in DNA: TGCAGTGCTATTAGTCCCCCCACAGATACGCAGTATTTT. It is translated as CSAISPPTDTQYF.

This clonotype turned up a few times. The rearrangement links TRBV12-5 to TRBJ1-2, with 7 bases identical to TRBD1. V lost 2 bases and J lost 4; bases outside the gene matches: 13. Germline CDR1 and CDR2: LGHNT and FRNRAP. The CDR3 is 17 residues long. The DNA of the CDR3 is TGTGCTAGTGGTTTGCTCCCTTTAGGGGGCGCCGGCTATGGCTACACCTTC. Its translation is CASGLLPLGGAGYGYTF.

This clonotype was observed a handful of times. The chain recombines TRBV18 with TRBJ2-5; D is uncertain. From germline, CDR1 is KGHSH and CDR2 LQKENI. Between the trimmed V and J ends, which lost 2 bases and 2 bases, there was a span of 12 bases. This CDR3 is 15 amino acids long. The CDR3 DNA reads as TGTGCCAGCTCACCATTACACGACGGACAAGAGACCCAGTACTTC. Amino acids: CASSPLHDGQETQYF.

The V call is TRBV12-3 or TRBV12-4, the J call TRBJ1-5, with 7 bases identical to TRBD1. The CDR3 is 15 amino acids. V shed 3 bases, J shed 5 bases, and the junction held 7 bases outside the gene matches. This CDR3 is CASSLGWRGHQPQHF. CDR3 DNA: TGTGCCAGCAGTTTGGGGTGGAGGGGGCATCAGCCCCAGCATTTT.